The sequence of this TCR beta chain was determined in a study of T cells in Graves' hyperthyroidism and ophthalmopathy. The CDR3 length is 15 residues. The V gene's germline CDR1 is SGDLS and CDR2 YYNGEE. Trimming took 2 bases from V and 0 from J, leaving 11 bases between them. Amplified regions were TCR beta CDR3 sequences from RNA transcripts. The study used the HTBI primer set for a first-round RT-PCR of the TCR CDR3. TCRdb used MiXCR to reprocess the multiplex PCR reads, holding one entry per CDR3 protein. Here the sample spans around 300,000 distinct CDR3 sequences, approximately 18% being singletons. This clonotype has at least ten counts.

The chain has TRBV9 and TRBJ1-1, with D possibly being TRBD1 (6 bases). The TCR comes from a man in his fifties or sixties with Graves' ophthalmopathy. The sample was blood. The CDR3 sequence: CASSVGQQMNTEAFF. The CDR3 coding sequence is TGTGCCAGCAGCGTCGGACAGCAGATGAACACTGAAGCTTTCTTT.